These 2 T cell receptor beta chains originate from one sample sequenced in a study of blood T cell repertoires in COVID-19 (dated by TCRdb to 2018 to 2021). Libraries were made using the immunoSEQ multiplex PCR assay. Sourced from immuneACCESS, this table was stored by TCRdb with only in-frame sequences that have V and J called. A share of the clones is absent; for the studies checked, an unresolved V gene accounts for under half, and the remainder has no known explanation. For this sample the table gives under 200,000 clones, of which around 77% were detected only once. The top ten clones comprise 15% to 20% of the sample. The sequenced sample consisted of peripheral blood. The receptors derive from a man between 60 and 70 years old with active or convalescent COVID-19.

The genes are TRBV13 and TRBJ1-5; tentatively, D is TRBD1 (6 bases). Germline CDR1 and CDR2: PRHDT and FYEKMQ (reference sequence). This CDR3 has 14 amino acids. Trimming removed 3 bases from V and 3 bases from J, with 9 bases in between. CDR3 loop: CASSFRGINQPQHF. In nucleotides, the CDR3 is TGTGCCAGCAGCTTTAGGGGGATCAATCAGCCCCAGCATTTT.

The chain employs TRBV5-8 and TRBJ2-4, with 7 bases lining up with TRBD2. Germline V CDR1 and CDR2: SGHTS, YDEGEE. The CDR3 consists of 15 residues. The ends lost 9 bases at V and 0 bases at J; junction bases unmatched: 9. The CDR3 reads CATNRLAGAKNIQYF. CDR3 nucleotides: TGTGCCACCAATCGACTAGCCGGAGCCAAAAACATTCAGTACTTC.